These 15 T cell receptor beta chains were all obtained from the same sample, sequenced in a study of blood T cell repertoires in COVID-19. Profiled with immunoSEQ multiplex PCR; TCRdb holds only in-frame clones, not every one. The sample shows roughly 220,000 clones, 84% of them seen only once. The sequenced sample consisted of peripheral blood. Receptor source: a woman aged 55-70 years who had recovered from COVID-19.

V gene TRBV10-3 combines with J gene TRBJ2-3; no firm D call. Trimming took off 3 bases at V and 0 bases at J, with 7 bases between the two ends. This CDR3 comprises 14 residues. CDR1 is ENHRY and CDR2 is SYGVKD in the germline V gene. CDR3 nucleotide sequence: TGTGCCATCAGTGATTGGCGGAGCACAGATACGCAGTATTTT. It codes for CAISDWRSTDTQYF.

The V gene is TRBV7-9, the J gene TRBJ1-2; 9 bases align to TRBD1. The CDR3 is 16 residues long. The V and J ends lost 5 bases and 3 bases, in that order; junction bases with no gene match: 10. CDR1 and CDR2 from the germline V gene are SEHNR and FQNEAQ (reference sequence). CDR3 sequence reads: CASSPLRDRVDYGYTF. CDR3 coding DNA: TGTGCCAGCAGCCCCCTACGGGACAGGGTAGACTATGGCTACACCTTC.

The chain has TRBV12-3 or TRBV12-4 and TRBJ2-7, with D possibly being TRBD1 (5 bases). The V and J ends lost 6 bases and 4 bases respectively, with 10 bases between them. CDR3 length equals 12 residues. The CDR3 DNA sequence: TGTGCCAGCAGCCTCCAGGGTTACGAGCAGTACTTC. Translation gives CASSLQGYEQYF.

On this clone itself: Different DNA sequences within this sample yield the same CDR3. The CDR3, as DNA: TGTGCCAGCAGTGCCCCCGGCGGTCCCGGGGGGGGGACCCAGTACTTC. Translating it yields CASSAPGGPGGGTQYF. The genes are TRBV2 and TRBJ2-5, with 8 bases identical to TRBD2. The CDR3 extends over 16 amino acids. Unmatched junction bases numbered 14, after V lost 4 bases and J lost 7 bases. Germline assignment: CDR1 SNHLY and CDR2 FYNNEI.

V gene TRBV5-1 combines with J gene TRBJ2-2; tentative D call: TRBD2 (6 bases). V was clipped by 5 bases and J by 0 bases, with 14 bases between them. CDR1 SGHRS and CDR2 YFSETQ come from the germline V gene. There are 16 residues in the CDR3. CDR3 sequence reads: CASRPPGLPNTGELFF. The CDR3 DNA follows: TGCGCCAGCAGACCGCCGGGACTCCCGAACACCGGGGAGCTGTTTTTT.

The CDR3 DNA reads TGTGCCAGCAGCCTCGGGAACTCATGGGCAGATACGCAGTATTTT. It translates to CASSLGNSWADTQYF. This rearrangement joins TRBV4-2 to TRBJ2-3, with D possibly matching TRBD2 (5 bases). This CDR3 has 15 amino acids. V was cut by 4 bases and J by 4 bases, with 15 bases left in between. Germline CDR1 reads LGHNA; CDR2 reads YNFKEQ.

The gene calls are TRBV27 and TRBJ2-1; TRBD2 matches at 8 bases. This CDR3 has 16 residues. V was pared by 2 bases and J by 6 bases, with 9 bases of the junction left unmatched. Germline-derived CDR1 and CDR2 are MNHEY and SMNVEV (reference sequence). The CDR3 nucleotides read TGTGCCAGCAGTTTAGGGGTCGGGGGGGCAGCCAATGAGCAGTTCTTC. It yields the protein CASSLGVGGAANEQFF.

The chain combines TRBV30 with TRBJ1-1, with a possible D match to TRBD1 (5 bases). Trimming removed 1 base from V and 3 bases from J, with 27 bases in between. Looked up from germline, CDR1 is GTSNPN and CDR2 is SVGIG (reference sequence). The CDR3 is 19 amino acids. This chain's CDR3 is CAWSGVDGQGSWDDTEAFF. The CDR3 bases are TGTGCCTGGAGTGGGGTAGACGGCCAGGGTTCATGGGATGACACTGAAGCTTTCTTT.

This clone was picked up one time. The chain is built from TRBV4-3 and TRBJ2-6; 9 nucleotides match TRBD1. Per germline, CDR1 LGHNA and CDR2 YSLEER. Germline trimming cut 1 base from V and 0 bases from J; bases unmatched to any gene: 7. The CDR3 covers 19 residues. DNA of the CDR3: TGCGCCAGCAGCCAAGTGGGACAGGGTGGTCTCTCTGGGGCCAACGTCCTGACTTTC. It specifies CASSQVGQGGLSGANVLTF.

This sequence joins TRBV12-3 or TRBV12-4 and TRBJ1-2, with TRBD1 identical over 11 bases. V shed 5 bases and J 8 bases; nucleotides not matched to a gene: 4. The CDR3 extends over 13 amino acids. CDR3 in amino acids: CASSGTGGLGYTF. For the CDR3, the DNA is TGTGCCAGCAGTGGGACAGGGGGGTTAGGCTACACCTTC.

The V gene is TRBV6-5, the J gene TRBJ1-2; the match to TRBD1 covers 7 bases. Germline V lookup: CDR1 MNHEY, CDR2 SVGAGI. J was trimmed by 3 bases and V by 6 bases; bases with no gene match: 7. The CDR3 runs to 14 residues. The CDR3 DNA follows: TGTGCCAGCAGCTTGGGTGGGACAGACTATGGCTACACCTTC. Translating it yields CASSLGGTDYGYTF.

This clone was counted a single time. The same CDR3 is also encoded by other DNA sequences in this sample. V is TRBV18 and J is TRBJ1-2, with D possibly being TRBD1 (6 bases). Per germline, CDR1 KGHSH and CDR2 LQKENI. Deletions cut 5 bases from V and 6 bases from J, with 13 bases between. The CDR3 runs 13 residues. The CDR3 is CASSEQGWDGYTF. Here the CDR3 DNA reads TGTGCCAGCTCAGAACAGGGTTGGGATGGCTACACCTTC.

The rearrangement joins TRBV14 to TRBJ2-3; 7 positions match TRBD2. Looked up from germline, CDR1 is SGHDN and CDR2 is FVKESK. V was clipped by 1 base and J by 2 bases; unmatched bases: 9. The length of the CDR3 is 17 residues. CDR3: CASSQVGLADHTDTQYF. For the CDR3, the DNA is TGTGCCAGCAGCCAAGTTGGGCTAGCGGACCACACAGATACGCAGTATTTT. The whole variable domain, remainder taken from reference TRBV14 and TRBJ2-3, is EAGVTQFPSHSVIEKGQTVTLRCDPISGHDNLYWYRRVMGKEIKFLLHFVKESKQDESGMPNNRFLAERTGGTYSTLKVQPAELEDSGVYFCASSQVGLADHTDTQYFGPGTRLTVL.

The rearrangement uses TRBV12-3 or TRBV12-4 and TRBJ1-5; D is possibly TRBD1 (6 bases). The CDR3 is 13 amino acids. Deletions cut 5 bases from V and 7 bases from J, with 12 bases between. In nucleotides, the CDR3 is TGTGCCAGCAGTGCAAACAGGGCGCAGCCCCAGCATTTT. It is translated as CASSANRAQPQHF.

The genes are TRBV2 and TRBJ1-1; D is ambiguous. CDR1 SNHLY and CDR2 FYNNEI come from the germline V gene. The V end was cut by 8 bases, the J end by 6 bases, with 19 bases between. This CDR3 contains 14 residues. CDR3 sequence: CASAIRVVVPEAFF. The CDR3, as DNA: TGTGCCAGCGCGATCCGGGTGGTCGTTCCTGAAGCTTTCTTT. The whole variable domain, filled in from reference TRBV2 and TRBJ1-1, reads EPEVTQTPSHQVTQMGQEVILRCVPISNHLYFYWYRQILGQKVEFLVSFYNNEISEKSEIFDDQFSVERPDGSNFTLKIRSTKLEDSAMYFCASAIRVVVPEAFFGQGTRLTVV.